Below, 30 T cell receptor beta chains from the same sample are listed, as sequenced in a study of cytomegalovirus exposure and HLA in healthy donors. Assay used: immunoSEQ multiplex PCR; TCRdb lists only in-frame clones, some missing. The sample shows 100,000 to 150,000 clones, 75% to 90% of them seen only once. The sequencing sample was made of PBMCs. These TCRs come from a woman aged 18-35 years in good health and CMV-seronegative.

The CDR3 protein is CASSDLDNYGYTF. The DNA for the CDR3 is TGTGCCAGCAGTGACCTAGATAACTATGGCTACACCTTC. The chain recombines TRBV6-1 with TRBJ1-2; D unclear. The CDR3 is 13 amino acids. V shed 3 bases and J shed 1 base, with 6 bases lying between them. CDR1 is MNHNS and CDR2 is SASEGT in the germline V gene.

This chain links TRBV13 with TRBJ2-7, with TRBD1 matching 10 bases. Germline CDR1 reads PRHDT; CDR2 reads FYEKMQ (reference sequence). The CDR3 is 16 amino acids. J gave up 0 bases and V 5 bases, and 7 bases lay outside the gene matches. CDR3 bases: TGTGCCAGCAGCGGGCGAGGGACAGGGGACTCCTACGAGCAGTACTTC. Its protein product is CASSGRGTGDSYEQYF.

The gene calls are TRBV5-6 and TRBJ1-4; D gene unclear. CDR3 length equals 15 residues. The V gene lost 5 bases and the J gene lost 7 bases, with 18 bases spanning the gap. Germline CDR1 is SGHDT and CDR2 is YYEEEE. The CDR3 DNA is TGTGCCAGCAGTCCTACTCCTACGGGTTCTGAAAAACTGTTTTTT. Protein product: CASSPTPTGSEKLFF.

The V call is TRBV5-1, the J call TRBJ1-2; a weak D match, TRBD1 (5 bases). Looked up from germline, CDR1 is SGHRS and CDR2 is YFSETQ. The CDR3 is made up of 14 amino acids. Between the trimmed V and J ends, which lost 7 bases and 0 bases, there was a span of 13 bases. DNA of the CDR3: TGCGCCAGCGCGGGGGAACGGGCTAACTATGGCTACACCTTC. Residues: CASAGERANYGYTF. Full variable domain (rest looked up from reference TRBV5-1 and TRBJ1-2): KAGVTQTPRYLIKTRGQQVTLSCSPISGHRSVSWYQQTPGQGLQFLFEYFSETQRNKGNFPGRFSGRQFSNSRSEMNVSTLELGDSALYLCASAGERANYGYTFGSGTRLTVV.

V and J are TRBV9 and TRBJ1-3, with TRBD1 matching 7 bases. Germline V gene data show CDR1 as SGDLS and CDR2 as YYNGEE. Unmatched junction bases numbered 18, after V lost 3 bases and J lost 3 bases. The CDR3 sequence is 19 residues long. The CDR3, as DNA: TGTGCCAGCAGCGCCTTTCGGGACAGTTCCGAGGGAATTGGAAACACCATATATTTT. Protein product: CASSAFRDSSEGIGNTIYF. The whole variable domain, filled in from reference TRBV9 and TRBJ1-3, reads DSGVTQTPKHLITATGQRVTLRCSPRSGDLSVYWYQQSLDQGLQFLIQYYNGEERAKGNILERFSAQQFPDLHSELNLSSLELGDSALYFCASSAFRDSSEGIGNTIYFGEGSWLTVV.

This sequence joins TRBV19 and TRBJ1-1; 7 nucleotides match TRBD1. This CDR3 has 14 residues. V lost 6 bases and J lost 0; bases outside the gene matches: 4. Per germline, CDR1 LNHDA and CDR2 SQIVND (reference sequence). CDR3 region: CASSHTGVNTEAFF. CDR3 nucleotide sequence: TGTGCCAGTAGCCATACAGGGGTGAACACTGAAGCTTTCTTT.

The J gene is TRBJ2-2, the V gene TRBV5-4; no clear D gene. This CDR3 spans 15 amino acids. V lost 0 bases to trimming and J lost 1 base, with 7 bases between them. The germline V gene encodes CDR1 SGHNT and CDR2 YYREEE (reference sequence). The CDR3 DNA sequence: TGTGCCAGCAGCTTGGGCGGCCGGAACACCGGGGAGCTGTTTTTT. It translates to CASSLGGRNTGELFF.

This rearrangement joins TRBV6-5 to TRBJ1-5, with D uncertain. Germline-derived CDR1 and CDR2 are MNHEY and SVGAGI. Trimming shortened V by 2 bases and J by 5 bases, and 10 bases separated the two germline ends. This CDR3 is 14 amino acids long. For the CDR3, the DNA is TGTGCCAGCAGTTACGTAGCCGAGGATCAGCCCCAGCATTTT. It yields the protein CASSYVAEDQPQHF.

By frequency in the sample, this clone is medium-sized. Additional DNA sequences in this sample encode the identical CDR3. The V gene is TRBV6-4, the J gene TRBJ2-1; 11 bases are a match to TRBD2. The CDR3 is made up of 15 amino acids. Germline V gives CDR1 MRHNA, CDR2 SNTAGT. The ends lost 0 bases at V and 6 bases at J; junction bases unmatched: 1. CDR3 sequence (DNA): TGTGCCAGCAGTGACTCTAGCGGGGGGGCCAATGAGCAGTTCTTC. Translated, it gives CASSDSSGGANEQFF.

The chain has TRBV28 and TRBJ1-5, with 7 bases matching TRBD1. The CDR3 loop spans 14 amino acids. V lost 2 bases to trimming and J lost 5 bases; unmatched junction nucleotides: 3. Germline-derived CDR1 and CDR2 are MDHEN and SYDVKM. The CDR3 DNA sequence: TGTGCCAGCAGTTTAGGACAGGCTTATCAGCCCCAGCATTTT. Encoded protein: CASSLGQAYQPQHF. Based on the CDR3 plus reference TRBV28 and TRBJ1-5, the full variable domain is DVKVTQSSRYLVKRTGEKVFLECVQDMDHENMFWYRQDPGLGLRLIYFSYDVKMKEKGDIPEGYSVSREKKERFSLILESASTNQTSMYLCASSLGQAYQPQHFGDGTRLSIL.

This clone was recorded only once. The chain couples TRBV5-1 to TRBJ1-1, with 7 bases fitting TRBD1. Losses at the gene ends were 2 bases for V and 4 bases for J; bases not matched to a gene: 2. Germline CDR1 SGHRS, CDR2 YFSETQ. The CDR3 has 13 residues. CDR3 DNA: TGCGCCAGCAGCTTCGCAGGGGGCACTGAAGCTTTCTTT. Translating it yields CASSFAGGTEAFF.

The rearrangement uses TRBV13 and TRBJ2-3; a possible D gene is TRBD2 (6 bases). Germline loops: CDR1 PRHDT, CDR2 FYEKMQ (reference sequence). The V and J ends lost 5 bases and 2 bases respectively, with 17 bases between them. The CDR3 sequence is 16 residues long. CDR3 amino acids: CASSPRVGGTTDTQYF. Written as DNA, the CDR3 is TGTGCCAGCAGCCCCCGAGTAGGAGGGACCACAGATACGCAGTATTTT. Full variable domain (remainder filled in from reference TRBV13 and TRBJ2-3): AAGVIQSPRHLIKEKRETATLKCYPIPRHDTVYWYQQGPGQDPQFLISFYEKMQSDKGSIPDRFSAQQFSDYHSELNMSSLELGDSALYFCASSPRVGGTTDTQYFGPGTRLTVL.

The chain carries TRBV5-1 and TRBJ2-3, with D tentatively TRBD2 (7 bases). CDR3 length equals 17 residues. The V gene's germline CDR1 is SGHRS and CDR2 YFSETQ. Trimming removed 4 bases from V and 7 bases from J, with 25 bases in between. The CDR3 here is CASSAGGGAGLVNTQYF. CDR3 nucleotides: TGCGCCAGCAGCGCAGGAGGGGGGGCTGGTCTAGTTAATACGCAGTATTTT.

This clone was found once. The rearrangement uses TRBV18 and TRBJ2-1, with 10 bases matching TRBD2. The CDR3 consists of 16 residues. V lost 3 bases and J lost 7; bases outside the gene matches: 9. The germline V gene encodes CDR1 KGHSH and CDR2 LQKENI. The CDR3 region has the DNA TGTGCCAGCTCACCCAGCGGGGGGGCCAGAGGGAATGAGCAGTTCTTC. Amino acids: CASSPSGGARGNEQFF. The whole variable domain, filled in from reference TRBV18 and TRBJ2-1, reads NAGVMQNPRHLVRRRGQEARLRCSPMKGHSHVYWYRQLPEEGLKFMVYLQKENIIDESGMPKERFSAEFPKEGPSILRIQQVVRGDSAAYFCASSPSGGARGNEQFFGPGTRLTVL.

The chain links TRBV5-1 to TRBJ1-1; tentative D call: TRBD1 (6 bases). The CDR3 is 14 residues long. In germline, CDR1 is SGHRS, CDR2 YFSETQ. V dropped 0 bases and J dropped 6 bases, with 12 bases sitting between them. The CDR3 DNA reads TGCGCCAGCAGCTTGGTGGCAGGGGCCTCTGAAGCTTTCTTT. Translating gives CASSLVAGASEAFF.

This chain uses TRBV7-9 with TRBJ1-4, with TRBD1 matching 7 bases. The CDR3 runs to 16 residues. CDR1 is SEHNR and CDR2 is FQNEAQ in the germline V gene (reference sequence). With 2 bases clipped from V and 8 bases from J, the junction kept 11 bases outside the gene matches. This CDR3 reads CASSLLMTGRGEKLFF. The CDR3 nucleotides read TGTGCCAGCAGCTTATTGATGACAGGGAGAGGAGAAAAACTGTTTTTT.

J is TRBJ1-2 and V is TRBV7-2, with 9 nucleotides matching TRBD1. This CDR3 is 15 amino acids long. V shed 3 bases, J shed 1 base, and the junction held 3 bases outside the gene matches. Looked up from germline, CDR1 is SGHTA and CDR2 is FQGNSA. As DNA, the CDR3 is TGTGCCAGCAGCTTCACAGGGGGCGGTAACTATGGCTACACCTTC. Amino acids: CASSFTGGGNYGYTF. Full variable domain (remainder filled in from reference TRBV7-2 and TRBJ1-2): GAGVSQSPSNKVTEKGKDVELRCDPISGHTALYWYRQSLGQGLEFLIYFQGNSAPDKSGLPSDRFSAERTGGSVSTLTIQRTQQEDSAVYLCASSFTGGGNYGYTFGSGTRLTVV.

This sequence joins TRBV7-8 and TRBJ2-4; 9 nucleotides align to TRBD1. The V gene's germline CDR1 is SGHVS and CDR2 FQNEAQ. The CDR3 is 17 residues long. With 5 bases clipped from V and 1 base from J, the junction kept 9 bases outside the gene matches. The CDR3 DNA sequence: TGTGCCAGCAGCCGCCGGGGACAGGGCATGGCCAAAAACATTCAGTACTTC. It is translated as CASSRRGQGMAKNIQYF.

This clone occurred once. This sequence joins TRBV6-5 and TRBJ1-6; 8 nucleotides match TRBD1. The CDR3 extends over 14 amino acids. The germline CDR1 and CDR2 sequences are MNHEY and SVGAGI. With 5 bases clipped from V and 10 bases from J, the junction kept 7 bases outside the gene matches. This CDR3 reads CASSADRGLSPLHF. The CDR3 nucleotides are TGTGCCAGCAGTGCCGACAGGGGTCTATCACCCCTCCACTTT.

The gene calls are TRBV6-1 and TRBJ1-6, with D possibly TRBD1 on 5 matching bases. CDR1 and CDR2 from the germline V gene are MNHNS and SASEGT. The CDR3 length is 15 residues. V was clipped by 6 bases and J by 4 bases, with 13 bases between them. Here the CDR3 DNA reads TGTGCCAGCAGCGGAGGGACTTTTTATAATTCACCCCTCCACTTT. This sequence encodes CASSGGTFYNSPLHF.

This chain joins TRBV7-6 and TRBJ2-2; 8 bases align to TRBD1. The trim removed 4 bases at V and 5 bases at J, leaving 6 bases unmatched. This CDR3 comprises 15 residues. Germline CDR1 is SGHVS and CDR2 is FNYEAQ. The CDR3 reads CASSWNNRGTGELFF. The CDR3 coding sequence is TGTGCCAGCAGCTGGAACAACAGGGGGACCGGGGAGCTGTTTTTT.

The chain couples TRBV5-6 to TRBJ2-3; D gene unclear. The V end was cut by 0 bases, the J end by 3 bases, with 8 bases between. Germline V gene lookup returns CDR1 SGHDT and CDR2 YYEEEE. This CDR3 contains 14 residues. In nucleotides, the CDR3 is TGTGCCAGCAGCTTGGTGTATCGGACAGATACGCAGTATTTT. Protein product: CASSLVYRTDTQYF.

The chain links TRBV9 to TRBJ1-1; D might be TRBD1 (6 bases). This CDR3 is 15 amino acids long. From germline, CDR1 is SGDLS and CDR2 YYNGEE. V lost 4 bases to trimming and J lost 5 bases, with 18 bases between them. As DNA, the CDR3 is TGTGCCAGCAGCCGATACCTGACAGGAGGTACTGAAGCTTTCTTT. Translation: CASSRYLTGGTEAFF.

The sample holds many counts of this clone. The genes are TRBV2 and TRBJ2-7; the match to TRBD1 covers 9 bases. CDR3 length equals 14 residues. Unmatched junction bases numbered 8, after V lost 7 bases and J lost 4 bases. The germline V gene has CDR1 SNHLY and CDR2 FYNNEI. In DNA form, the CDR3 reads TGTGCCAGCAATCGGGGACAGGGTTTATACGAGCAGTACTTC. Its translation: CASNRGQGLYEQYF.

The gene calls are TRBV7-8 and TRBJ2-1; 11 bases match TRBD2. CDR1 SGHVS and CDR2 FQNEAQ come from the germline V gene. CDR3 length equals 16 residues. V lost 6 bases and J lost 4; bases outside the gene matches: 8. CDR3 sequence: CASRLAGLAVYNEQFF. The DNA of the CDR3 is TGTGCCAGCAGGTTGGCGGGACTAGCGGTATACAATGAGCAGTTCTTC.

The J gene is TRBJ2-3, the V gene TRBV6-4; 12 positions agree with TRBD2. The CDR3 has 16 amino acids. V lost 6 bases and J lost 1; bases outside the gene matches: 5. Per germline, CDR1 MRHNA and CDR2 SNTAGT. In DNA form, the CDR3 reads TGTGCCAGCAGCCAGACTAGCGGGGGTGGCACAGATACGCAGTATTTT. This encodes CASSQTSGGGTDTQYF.

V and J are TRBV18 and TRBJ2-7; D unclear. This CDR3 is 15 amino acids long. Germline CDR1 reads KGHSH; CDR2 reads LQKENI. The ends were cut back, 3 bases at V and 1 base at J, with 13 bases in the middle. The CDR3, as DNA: TGTGCCAGCTCACCTGGGTCTATCGGGTCCTACGAGCAGTACTTC. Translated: CASSPGSIGSYEQYF.

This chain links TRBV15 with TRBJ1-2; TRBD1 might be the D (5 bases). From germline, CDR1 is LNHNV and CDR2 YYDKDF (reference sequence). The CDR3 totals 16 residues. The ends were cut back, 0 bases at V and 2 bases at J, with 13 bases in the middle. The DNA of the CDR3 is TGTGCCACCAGCAGAGAAGCTGCGGACAAGAACTATGGCTACACCTTC. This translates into CATSREAADKNYGYTF.

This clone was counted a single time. The CDR3 region is CASSGGGSQPQHF. Here the CDR3 DNA reads TGCGCCAGCAGTGGAGGGGGCTCTCAGCCCCAGCATTTT. The rearrangement joins TRBV10-2 to TRBJ1-5; 7 nucleotides align to TRBD1. This CDR3 region has 13 residues. J was trimmed by 6 bases and V by 4 bases; bases with no gene match: 3. The V gene's germline CDR1 is WSHSY and CDR2 SAAADI.

The CDR3 sequence is CASSAGYEQYF. As DNA, the CDR3 is TGTGCCAGCAGTGCGGGATACGAGCAGTACTTC. V and J are TRBV6-5 and TRBJ2-7; a possible D gene is TRBD2 (6 bases). Germline CDR1 MNHEY, CDR2 SVGAGI. Between the trimmed V and J ends, which lost 5 bases and 4 bases, there was a span of 6 bases. This CDR3 comprises 11 residues.